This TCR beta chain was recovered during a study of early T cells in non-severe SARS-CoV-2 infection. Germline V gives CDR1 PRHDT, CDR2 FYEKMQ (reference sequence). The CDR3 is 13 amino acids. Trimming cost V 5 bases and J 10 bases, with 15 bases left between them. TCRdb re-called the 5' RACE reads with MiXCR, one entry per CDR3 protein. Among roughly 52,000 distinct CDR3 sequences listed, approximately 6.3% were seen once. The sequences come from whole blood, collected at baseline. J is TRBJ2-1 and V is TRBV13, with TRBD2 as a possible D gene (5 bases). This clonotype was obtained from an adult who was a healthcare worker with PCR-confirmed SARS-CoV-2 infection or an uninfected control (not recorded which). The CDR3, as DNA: TGTGCCAGCAGCCTTGACCTACGGGGAGAGCAGTTCTTC. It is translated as CASSLDLRGEQFF.